These 8 T cell receptor beta chains originate from one sample sequenced in a study of T cells in tumors after PD-1 blockade. Measured with immunoSEQ multiplex PCR; TCRdb has only the in-frame clones, and not every one. The table records approximately 47,000 clones, around 85% of them present only once. The specimen was PBMCs, collected before anti-PD-1 treatment. The receptors here all came from a human donor with basal cell carcinoma.

The chain has TRBV5-1 and TRBJ2-4, with TRBD2 matching 9 bases. This CDR3 has 15 residues. Germline V CDR1 and CDR2: SGHRS, YFSETQ. Trimming cost V 0 bases and J 5 bases; bases outside gene matches: 3. The CDR3: CASSLGAGGQNIQYF. The CDR3 DNA reads TGCGCCAGCAGCTTGGGAGCGGGGGGCCAAAACATTCAGTACTTC. The full variable domain, with the rest looked up from reference TRBV5-1 and TRBJ2-4, is KAGVTQTPRYLIKTRGQQVTLSCSPISGHRSVSWYQQTPGQGLQFLFEYFSETQRNKGNFPGRFSGRQFSNSRSEMNVSTLELGDSALYLCASSLGAGGQNIQYFGAGTRLSVL.

The chain carries TRBV25-1 and TRBJ1-6; the D gene is possibly TRBD1 (5 bases). Germline V gene data show CDR1 as MGHDK and CDR2 as SYGVNS. CDR3 size: 14 residues. V was shortened by 4 bases and J by 9 bases, with 13 bases between the two germline ends. Here the CDR3 DNA reads TGTGCCAGCAGTGGGGCAGGGAGGACTTCACCCCTCCACTTT. This encodes CASSGAGRTSPLHF.

The table lists this clone with a count of one. This chain links TRBV30 with TRBJ2-7, with 7 bases fitting TRBD1. The CDR3 extends over 15 amino acids. Germline trimming cut 0 bases from V and 2 bases from J; bases unmatched to any gene: 7. Germline V gives CDR1 GTSNPN, CDR2 SVGIG (reference sequence). The CDR3 region is CAWSVQGQRAYEQYF. The CDR3 DNA is TGTGCCTGGAGTGTACAGGGACAGAGGGCCTACGAGCAGTACTTC.

This chain uses TRBV2 with TRBJ2-2; TRBD1 agrees at 8 bases. Germline CDR1 is SNHLY and CDR2 is FYNNEI. The CDR3 totals 14 residues. Unmatched junction bases numbered 10, after V lost 11 bases and J lost 5 bases. The CDR3 protein is CAGQGLASTGELFF. In DNA form, the CDR3 reads TGTGCCGGACAGGGACTGGCAAGTACCGGGGAGCTGTTTTTT.

The chain uses TRBV7-9 and TRBJ2-6; D may be TRBD1 (5 bases). This CDR3 contains 17 residues. CDR1 is SEHNR and CDR2 is FQNEAQ in the germline V gene (reference sequence). V lost 7 bases and J lost 0, with 16 bases in between. The CDR3 here is CASTSSGMVSGANVLTF. The CDR3, as DNA: TGTGCCAGCACGAGCTCAGGGATGGTCTCTGGGGCCAACGTCCTGACTTTC.

The J gene is TRBJ2-3, the V gene TRBV9; D gene uncertain. There are 13 residues in the CDR3. Looked up from germline, CDR1 is SGDLS and CDR2 is YYNGEE. Trimming removed 0 bases at V and 4 bases at J, with 6 bases between. CDR3 sequence reads: CASSVGLADTQYF. The CDR3 nucleotides are TGTGCCAGCAGCGTAGGTCTAGCAGATACGCAGTATTTT.

The chain couples TRBV11-1 to TRBJ1-5, with D unresolved. Trimming stripped 2 bases from V and 5 bases from J, with 7 bases between. There are 13 residues in the CDR3. The germline gives CDR1 SGHAT, CDR2 FQDESV (reference sequence). The CDR3 nucleotides read TGTGCCAGCAGCTTAAGGTGGGATCAGCCCCAGCATTTT. Its translation is CASSLRWDQPQHF.

This chain uses TRBV7-9 with TRBJ2-7; D is uncertain. Germline V CDR1 and CDR2: SEHNR, FQNEAQ (reference sequence). The CDR3 is 13 amino acids. Trimming took 3 bases from V and 3 from J, leaving 9 bases between them. The chain's CDR3 is CASSFGSNYEQYF. Here the CDR3 DNA reads TGTGCCAGCAGCTTCGGCAGCAACTACGAGCAGTACTTC.